What follows are 9 T cell receptor beta chains derived from one specimen sequenced in a study of blood T cell repertoires in COVID-19. Method: immunoSEQ multiplex PCR; TCRdb's copy keeps in-frame clones and lacks some. Of under 250,000 clones in the sample, approximately 85% are singletons; the top ten hold around 5.5%. Sequenced input: peripheral blood. The receptor set was obtained from a man aged 50-60 years with COVID-19, enrolled during active disease.

J is TRBJ2-4 and V is TRBV6-6; no definite D call. The germline CDR1 and CDR2 sequences are MNHNY and SVGAGI (reference sequence). V lost 8 bases and J lost 2, with 7 bases in between. The CDR3 runs 12 residues. In DNA, the CDR3 is TGTGCCAGCGCTGAGACCAAAAACATTCAGTACTTC. Amino acid sequence: CASAETKNIQYF.

This chain uses TRBV19 with TRBJ2-3; D not certain. Trimming cost V 5 bases and J 0 bases, with 9 bases left between them. There are 14 residues in the CDR3. The germline gives CDR1 LNHDA, CDR2 SQIVND (reference sequence). The CDR3 DNA reads TGTGCCAGTAGTGAGACCGGGAGCACAGATACGCAGTATTTT. Protein: CASSETGSTDTQYF.

The chain recombines TRBV5-1 with TRBJ1-1, with 7 bases lining up with TRBD1. V gave up 4 bases and J gave up 1 base; unmatched junction bases: 4. CDR1 and CDR2 from the germline V gene are SGHRS and YFSETQ. The CDR3 loop spans 14 amino acids. CDR3 nucleotides: TGCGCCAGCAGCAAGGGACAGCCGAACACTGAAGCTTTCTTT. It translates to CASSKGQPNTEAFF.

The J gene is TRBJ2-4, the V gene TRBV7-2; 7 positions match TRBD1. The CDR3 covers 14 residues. Germline V gives CDR1 SGHTA, CDR2 FQGNSA. The junction had 2 bases not matched to a gene; V was cut back by 5 bases and J by 1 base. CDR3 protein: CASSLDRAKNIQYF. The CDR3 DNA reads as TGTGCCAGCAGCCTGGACAGGGCCAAAAACATTCAGTACTTC.

This sequence joins TRBV13 and TRBJ1-6; TRBD1 agrees at 7 bases. Germline V gene data show CDR1 as PRHDT and CDR2 as FYEKMQ (reference sequence). The J segment lost 8 bases and the V segment lost 5 bases, leaving 9 bases of the junction unmatched. This CDR3 is built from 15 residues. As DNA, the CDR3 is TGTGCCAGCAGCGGGCCAGACAGGGTCGATTCACCCCTCCACTTT. It specifies CASSGPDRVDSPLHF.

This clone has only one observation. This rearrangement joins TRBV15 to TRBJ2-7; 7 bases are a match to TRBD1. Germline V gives CDR1 LNHNV, CDR2 YYDKDF (reference sequence). This CDR3 has 14 residues. J lost 2 bases, V lost 1 base, and 2 bases had no gene match. The CDR3 protein is CATSRGTGAYEQYF. The CDR3 DNA follows: TGTGCCACCAGCAGAGGAACAGGGGCCTACGAGCAGTACTTC. Using reference TRBV15 and TRBJ2-7 for the parts outside the CDR3, the full variable domain is DAMVIQNPRYQVTQFGKPVTLSCSQTLNHNVMYWYQQKSSQAPKLLFHYYDKDFNNEADTPDNFQSRRPNTSFCFLDIRSPGLGDTAMYLCATSRGTGAYEQYFGPGTRLTVT.

Concerning this clone itself: The junction departs from germline at one end; a sequencing error may be responsible. This sequence joins TRBV25-1 and TRBJ1-2; D possibly corresponds to TRBD1 (6 bases). The CDR3 length is 13 residues. Germline assignment: CDR1 MGHDK and CDR2 SYGVNS. CDR3 in amino acids: CASSEGAQGQGFF. CDR3 nucleotides: TGTGCCAGCAGTGAAGGGGCCCAGGGTCAGGGGTTCTTC.

The V and J genes are TRBV7-2 and TRBJ1-2; 8 bases match TRBD1. The V gene's germline CDR1 is SGHTA and CDR2 FQGNSA. The length of the CDR3 is 15 residues. The ends lost 5 bases at V and 2 bases at J; junction bases unmatched: 7. CDR3 coding DNA: TGTGCCAGCAGCCTCTCACAGGGGGTGAACTATGGCTACACCTTC. Protein: CASSLSQGVNYGYTF.

The chain joins TRBV7-8 to TRBJ2-2, with a possible D match to TRBD1 (5 bases). V was clipped by 3 bases and J by 5 bases, with 7 bases between them. The CDR3 is 13 amino acids. Germline CDR1 reads SGHVS; CDR2 reads FQNEAQ. The CDR3 region is CASSFAGTGELFF. CDR3 in DNA: TGTGCCAGCAGCTTTGCAGGGACCGGGGAGCTGTTTTTT. Variable domain in full (rest from reference TRBV7-8 and TRBJ2-2): GAGVSQSPRYKVAKRGQDVALRCDPISGHVSLFWYQQALGQGPEFLTYFQNEAQLDKSGLPSDRFFAERPEGSVSTLKIQRTQQEDSAVYLCASSFAGTGELFFGEGSRLTVL.